This record covers a single T cell receptor (beta chain). Profiled with immunoSEQ multiplex PCR; TCRdb holds only in-frame clones, not every one. The table includes 120,000 to 150,000 clones, more than 70% detected once. This sample was taken from a study of T cell responses to AZD1222 COVID-19 vaccine. The CDR3 loop spans 14 amino acids. The V gene's germline CDR1 is SGDLS and CDR2 YYNGEE. V was pared by 4 bases and J by 3 bases, with 4 bases of the junction left unmatched. Sequences were derived from peripheral blood, sampled on day 0 of AZD1222 vaccination. V and J are TRBV9 and TRBJ1-3; TRBD1 matches 7 bases. This receptor was obtained from an adult in good health. CDR3 sequence reads: CASSQTGLGNTIYF. The DNA for the CDR3 is TGTGCCAGCAGCCAGACAGGGCTTGGAAACACCATATATTTT.